This T cell receptor beta chain came from a study of blood T cell repertoires in COVID-19. Study as a whole: Whether acute or convalescent, the COVID-19 samples came from the United States, Italy and Spain. In each case, the material was cDNA or gDNA derived from T cells, B-cell-depleted T cells, or PBMCs.

This CDR3 has 13 amino acids. Germline CDR1 is SGHVS and CDR2 is FNYEAQ. V lost 5 bases and J 5 bases, leaving 13 bases between the germline ends. As processed by the authors: For nucleated cells, counts were estimated from reference gene primer amplification. Libraries were prepared by immunoSEQ multiplex PCR; TCRdb keeps only in-frame clonotypes and omits some of them. V and J calls and clone size are given by that table; D and trimming were obtained from the DNA. The top ten clones hold 1.8% of a sample with 80,000 to 100,000 clones, roughly nine tenths of them seen once. This chain joins TRBV7-6 and TRBJ2-7; D is possibly TRBD2 (6 bases). The sequence was obtained from a human donor with active COVID-19. The donor label of this sample is uncertain. The sample was peripheral blood. The CDR3 bases are TGTGCCAGCAGCCAGGGAGGACCAAACGAGCAGTACTTC. This codes for CASSQGGPNEQYF.